The rows below give T cell receptor beta chains drawn from one sample of a study of shared clonotypes between healthy human individuals. Sequencing was performed with immunoSEQ multiplex PCR; in TCRdb, only in-frame clones are kept and a portion is missing. There are around 720,000 clones in the sample; around four fifths occur only once, and 1.5% to 2% lies in the top ten. Sequencing was carried out using memory CD4+ T cells sorted from blood. These TCRs come from a woman between 25 and 40 years old in good health. CDR3s include the opening cysteine and the closing phenylalanine or tryptophan. D genes are given only for firm matches. Not all rows give a size; the values are once, few, many and, for expanded clones, a class.

cdr3_nt: TGTGCCAGCAGCACACCCGCCATTCGAAGAGACTATGGCTACACCTTC
cdr3_aa: CASSTPAIRRDYGYTF
v_call: TRBV7-2
d_call: NA
j_call: TRBJ1-2
clone_size: many

cdr3_nt: TGCAGTGCTAGAGAATATGGCTACACCTTC
cdr3_aa: CSAREYGYTF
v_call: TRBV20-1
d_call: NA
j_call: TRBJ1-2
clone_size: NA

cdr3_nt: TGTGCCTGGAGTCGGAACGACAGGATGAACACTGAAGCTTTCTTT
cdr3_aa: CAWSRNDRMNTEAFF
v_call: TRBV30
d_call: NA
j_call: TRBJ1-1
clone_size: few

cdr3_nt: TGTGCCAGTAGTATCAGGGAAAATCAGCCCCAGCATTTT
cdr3_aa: CASSIRENQPQHF
v_call: TRBV19
d_call: NA
j_call: TRBJ1-5
clone_size: NA

cdr3_nt: TGTGCCAGTAGTATTGGACTAGCGGGAGTATCGGAGACCCAGTACTTC
cdr3_aa: CASSIGLAGVSETQYF
v_call: TRBV19
d_call: TRBD2
j_call: TRBJ2-5
clone_size: NA

cdr3_nt: TGTGCCAGCAGCATCGGGACTAGCGGGAGCTATGAGCAGTTCTTC
cdr3_aa: CASSIGTSGSYEQFF
v_call: TRBV7-6
d_call: TRBD2
j_call: TRBJ2-1
clone_size: NA

cdr3_nt: TGTGCCAGCAGCGGGTTGGGACTTCCATATGGCTACACCTTC
cdr3_aa: CASSGLGLPYGYTF
v_call: TRBV5-5
d_call: NA
j_call: TRBJ1-2
clone_size: once

cdr3_nt: TGTGCCAGCAGTTTACTGGGAGGCTACACCTTC
cdr3_aa: CASSLLGGYTF
v_call: TRBV28
d_call: NA
j_call: TRBJ1-2
clone_size: NA

cdr3_nt: TGTGCCAGCAAACGGGATCGCAATCAGCCCCAGCATTTT
cdr3_aa: CASKRDRNQPQHF
v_call: TRBV28
d_call: NA
j_call: TRBJ1-5
clone_size: NA

cdr3_nt: TGCGCCAGCAGACCTCAGGGGCGAAAATCCCAAGAGACCCAGTACTTC
cdr3_aa: CASRPQGRKSQETQYF
v_call: TRBV4-1
d_call: NA
j_call: TRBJ2-5
clone_size: NA

cdr3_nt: TGCGCCAGCAGCTTGGCTGCGGGCCGCCAAGAGACCCAGTACTTC
cdr3_aa: CASSLAAGRQETQYF
v_call: TRBV5-1
d_call: NA
j_call: TRBJ2-5
clone_size: NA

cdr3_nt: TGTGCCAGCAGCGTAGCTACAGGGGGCGGGCAAGAGACCCAGTACTTC
cdr3_aa: CASSVATGGGQETQYF
v_call: TRBV9
d_call: TRBD1
j_call: TRBJ2-5
clone_size: NA

cdr3_nt: TGTGCCAGCACTAGCGGTAACTCCTACAATGAGCAGTTCTTC
cdr3_aa: CASTSGNSYNEQFF
v_call: TRBV5-6
d_call: TRBD2
j_call: TRBJ2-1
clone_size: NA

cdr3_nt: TGTGCCAGTAGTTTAGCGGGAGTGAACACCGGGGAGCTGTTTTTT
cdr3_aa: CASSLAGVNTGELFF
v_call: TRBV19
d_call: TRBD2
j_call: TRBJ2-2
clone_size: NA

cdr3_nt: TGCGCCAGCAGCTTGCAGGGGCAGGCCACTGAAGCTTTCTTT
cdr3_aa: CASSLQGQATEAFF
v_call: TRBV5-1
d_call: NA
j_call: TRBJ1-1
clone_size: NA

cdr3_nt: TGTGCCAGCAGCCAGGACAGGACGACTTACAATCAGCCCCAGCATTTT
cdr3_aa: CASSQDRTTYNQPQHF
v_call: TRBV7-9
d_call: TRBD1
j_call: TRBJ1-5
clone_size: few

cdr3_nt: TGTGCCAGTAGTAGTTGGAGCAATCAGCCCCAGCATTTT
cdr3_aa: CASSSWSNQPQHF
v_call: TRBV19
d_call: NA
j_call: TRBJ1-5
clone_size: NA

cdr3_nt: TGCAGTGCTAGTACAGCTTATGGCTACACCTTC
cdr3_aa: CSASTAYGYTF
v_call: TRBV20-1
d_call: NA
j_call: TRBJ1-2
clone_size: NA

cdr3_nt: TGTGCCAGCGACGGGGACGGGACAGGGGATACTGAAGCTTTCTTT
cdr3_aa: CASDGDGTGDTEAFF
v_call: TRBV18
d_call: TRBD1
j_call: TRBJ1-1
clone_size: few

cdr3_nt: TGTGCCAGCAGCTTCGACAGGGAATGGGCCCAGTACTTC
cdr3_aa: CASSFDREWAQYF
v_call: TRBV7-7
d_call: TRBD1
j_call: TRBJ2-5
clone_size: NA

cdr3_nt: TGTGCCAGCAGCTCCCGCACAGATACGCAGTATTTT
cdr3_aa: CASSSRTDTQYF
v_call: TRBV7-6
d_call: NA
j_call: TRBJ2-3
clone_size: NA

cdr3_nt: TGTGCCAGCAGCGACCCAGGGGGCACGGCATCTTGGACCCAGTACTTC
cdr3_aa: CASSDPGGTASWTQYF
v_call: TRBV25-1
d_call: TRBD1
j_call: TRBJ2-5
clone_size: NA

cdr3_nt: TGCGCCAGCAGTGACAGGGTCAACTCTGAAGCTTTCTTT
cdr3_aa: CASSDRVNSEAFF
v_call: TRBV10-1
d_call: NA
j_call: TRBJ1-1
clone_size: few

cdr3_nt: TGTGCCAGCGAAAGGGACAGGGGGGGAATCTACGAGCAGTACTTC
cdr3_aa: CASERDRGGIYEQYF
v_call: TRBV2
d_call: TRBD1
j_call: TRBJ2-7
clone_size: NA

cdr3_nt: TGCGCCAGCAGCTTTTACGGACAGGGAGAAACTGAAGCTTTCTTT
cdr3_aa: CASSFYGQGETEAFF
v_call: TRBV5-1
d_call: TRBD1
j_call: TRBJ1-1
clone_size: NA

cdr3_nt: TGTGCCAGCACTCAGGGGTCCACAGATACGCAGTATTTT
cdr3_aa: CASTQGSTDTQYF
v_call: TRBV28
d_call: NA
j_call: TRBJ2-3
clone_size: NA

cdr3_nt: TGCGCCAGCAGACTAGCGGGAGGCCACCAAGAGACCCAGTACTTC
cdr3_aa: CASRLAGGHQETQYF
v_call: TRBV5-1
d_call: TRBD2
j_call: TRBJ2-5
clone_size: NA

cdr3_nt: TGTGCCAGCGGGACAGGGGGAGGCTACAATGAGCAGTTCTTC
cdr3_aa: CASGTGGGYNEQFF
v_call: TRBV2
d_call: TRBD1
j_call: TRBJ2-1
clone_size: few

cdr3_nt: TGTGCCAGCAGCCCCACGGAGGGTACTGAAGCTTTCTTT
cdr3_aa: CASSPTEGTEAFF
v_call: TRBV11-2
d_call: NA
j_call: TRBJ1-1
clone_size: NA

cdr3_nt: TGTGCCAGCAGTTTAAGGGCTAGCGGTACCTACAATGAGCAGTTCTTC
cdr3_aa: CASSLRASGTYNEQFF
v_call: TRBV27
d_call: TRBD2
j_call: TRBJ2-1
clone_size: NA

cdr3_nt: TGTGCCAGCAGTGAAACCCCGACAGGCCTCCAGCCCCAGCATTTT
cdr3_aa: CASSETPTGLQPQHF
v_call: TRBV6-1
d_call: NA
j_call: TRBJ1-5
clone_size: NA

cdr3_nt: TGTGCCAGCAGTCCGCTCACTAGCGGCACAGATACGCAGTATTTT
cdr3_aa: CASSPLTSGTDTQYF
v_call: TRBV2
d_call: TRBD2
j_call: TRBJ2-3
clone_size: NA

cdr3_nt: TGTGCCAGCAGTTCTCCAACCCTCGGGGTCCGTCAGCCCCAGCATTTT
cdr3_aa: CASSSPTLGVRQPQHF
v_call: TRBV28
d_call: NA
j_call: TRBJ1-5
clone_size: NA

cdr3_nt: TGTGCCAGCTCACCACCGACAGAACACACAGATACGCAGTATTTT
cdr3_aa: CASSPPTEHTDTQYF
v_call: TRBV18
d_call: NA
j_call: TRBJ2-3
clone_size: NA

cdr3_nt: TGTGCCAGCAGCCCGACAAGCTATGGCTACACCTTC
cdr3_aa: CASSPTSYGYTF
v_call: TRBV2
d_call: NA
j_call: TRBJ1-2
clone_size: NA

cdr3_nt: TGTGCCAGCAGCTTGTTCGGCGGGAAAAGGGAGCAGTACTTC
cdr3_aa: CASSLFGGKREQYF
v_call: TRBV4-2
d_call: NA
j_call: TRBJ2-7
clone_size: NA

cdr3_nt: TGTGCCAGCAGCTTATCTAGCGGGAGGACAGATACGCAGTATTTT
cdr3_aa: CASSLSSGRTDTQYF
v_call: TRBV7-9
d_call: TRBD2
j_call: TRBJ2-3
clone_size: NA

cdr3_nt: TGTGCCAGCAGCCATCCCGGGGGCGCGGAGCCCCAGCATTTT
cdr3_aa: CASSHPGGAEPQHF
v_call: TRBV4-2
d_call: NA
j_call: TRBJ1-5
clone_size: few

cdr3_nt: TGCGCCAGCAGGTCGAGTGGGTTAGCGGGAGGGGGGAATACGCAGTATTTT
cdr3_aa: CASRSSGLAGGGNTQYF
v_call: TRBV10-2
d_call: TRBD2
j_call: TRBJ2-3
clone_size: NA

cdr3_nt: TGTGCCAGCACCCGGCAGGGCGGTAACGCGGAGACCCAGTACTTC
cdr3_aa: CASTRQGGNAETQYF
v_call: TRBV6-1
d_call: NA
j_call: TRBJ2-5
clone_size: NA

cdr3_nt: TGTGCCTGGAGTGGACAGGGGGCAGGCAATCAGCCCCAGCATTTT
cdr3_aa: CAWSGQGAGNQPQHF
v_call: TRBV30
d_call: TRBD1
j_call: TRBJ1-5
clone_size: few

cdr3_nt: TGTGCCAGCAGTTTTAGGGGACCTTCGGGGGAAAAACTGTTTTTT
cdr3_aa: CASSFRGPSGEKLFF
v_call: TRBV7-2
d_call: NA
j_call: TRBJ1-4
clone_size: few

cdr3_nt: TGTGCCAGCAGTTATACGGACAGGAGTAACTATGGCTACACCTTC
cdr3_aa: CASSYTDRSNYGYTF
v_call: TRBV6-5
d_call: TRBD1
j_call: TRBJ1-2
clone_size: few

cdr3_nt: TGCGCCAGTCGGACTAGCGGAGACTACGAGCAGTACTTC
cdr3_aa: CASRTSGDYEQYF
v_call: TRBV5-1
d_call: TRBD2
j_call: TRBJ2-7
clone_size: NA

cdr3_nt: TGTGCATCCGGGACTAGCGGCACCAGGAACACCGGGGAGCTGTTTTTT
cdr3_aa: CASGTSGTRNTGELFF
v_call: TRBV5-5
d_call: TRBD2
j_call: TRBJ2-2
clone_size: once

cdr3_nt: TGTGCCAGCAGTTTCCGGCTCAATCAGCCCCAGCATTTT
cdr3_aa: CASSFRLNQPQHF
v_call: TRBV27
d_call: NA
j_call: TRBJ1-5
clone_size: many

cdr3_nt: TGCGCCAGCACCGCTAGAGTCCTGACTTTC
cdr3_aa: CASTARVLTF
v_call: TRBV10-1
d_call: NA
j_call: TRBJ2-6
clone_size: few

cdr3_nt: TGTGCCAGCAGTGTTACAGGGGGCTATATTCAGTACTTC
cdr3_aa: CASSVTGGYIQYF
v_call: TRBV2
d_call: TRBD1
j_call: TRBJ2-4
clone_size: NA